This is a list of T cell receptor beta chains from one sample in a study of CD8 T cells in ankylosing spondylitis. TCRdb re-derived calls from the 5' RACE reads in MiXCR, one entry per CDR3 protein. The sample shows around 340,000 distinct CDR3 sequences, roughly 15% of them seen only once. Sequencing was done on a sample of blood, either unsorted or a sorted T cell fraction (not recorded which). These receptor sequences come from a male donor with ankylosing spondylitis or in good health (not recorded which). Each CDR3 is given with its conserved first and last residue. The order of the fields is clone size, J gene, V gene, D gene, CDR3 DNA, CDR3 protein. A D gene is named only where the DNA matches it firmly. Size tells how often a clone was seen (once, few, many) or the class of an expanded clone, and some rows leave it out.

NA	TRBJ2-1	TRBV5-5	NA	TGTGCCAGCAGCTTGGACGGGATAAGGTCCTACAATGAGCAGTTCTTC	CASSLDGIRSYNEQFF
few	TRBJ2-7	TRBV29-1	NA	TGCAGCGTTGAGGCAGGGGTTGTCAACGAGCAGTACTTC	CSVEAGVVNEQYF
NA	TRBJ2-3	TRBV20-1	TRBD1	TGCAGTGCTACTAGACAGGGGGCTACAGATACGCAGTATTTT	CSATRQGATDTQYF
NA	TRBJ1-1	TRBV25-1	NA	TGTGCCAGCAGGACACAGGGAGGGAACACTGAAGCTTTCTTT	CASRTQGGNTEAFF
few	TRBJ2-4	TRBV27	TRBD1	TGTGCCAGCAGCCGACAGGGGGTGAACATTCAGTACTTC	CASSRQGVNIQYF
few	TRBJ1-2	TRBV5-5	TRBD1	TGTGCCAGCAGCTCCCCTAACAGGGGGCGCAGGTATGGCTACACCTTC	CASSSPNRGRRYGYTF
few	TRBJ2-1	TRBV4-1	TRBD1	TGCGCCAGCAGCCAAGGTCCGACAGGGGTAAATATCCGACCCCATGACAATGAGCAGTTCTTC	CASSQGPTGVNIRPHDNEQFF
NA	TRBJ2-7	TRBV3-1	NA	TGTGCCAGCAGCCAAGGACCCCTGGGCACCTACGAGCAGTACTTC	CASSQGPLGTYEQYF
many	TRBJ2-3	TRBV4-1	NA	TGCGCCAGCAGCCAAGATGGGGGTACTAGTGACCCACAGTATTTT	CASSQDGGTSDPQYF
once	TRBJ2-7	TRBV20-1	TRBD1	TGCAGTGCTAAGACAGGGAGAAGAAACGAGCAGTACTTC	CSAKTGRRNEQYF
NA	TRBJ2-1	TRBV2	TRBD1	TGTGCCAGCAGTGCGGAACAGGGGGCCTACAATGAGCAGTTCTTC	CASSAEQGAYNEQFF
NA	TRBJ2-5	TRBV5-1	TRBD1	TGCGCCAGCAGCCTAGGACAGGTTCTACAAGAGACCCAGTACTTC	CASSLGQVLQETQYF
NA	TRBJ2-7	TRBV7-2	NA	TGTGCCAGCAGCTCCGGCAGTGGGAACGAGCAGTACTTC	CASSSGSGNEQYF
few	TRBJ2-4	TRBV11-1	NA	TGTGCCAGCAGCCCCACTGAAAACATTCAGTACTTC	CASSPTENIQYF
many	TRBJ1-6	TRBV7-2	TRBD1	TGTGCCAGCAGCTTCGGGACAGATAATTCACCCCTCCACTTT	CASSFGTDNSPLHF
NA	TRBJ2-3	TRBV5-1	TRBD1	TGCGCCAGCAGTTCAAGGGGGCTCACAGATACGCAGTATTTT	CASSSRGLTDTQYF
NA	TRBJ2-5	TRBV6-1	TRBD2	TGTGCCAGCAGACTTAGCGGGTGGGCCCAGTACTTC	CASRLSGWAQYF
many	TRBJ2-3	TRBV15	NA	TGTGCCAGTCCCCCGGGGACACGAAGCACAGATACGCAGTATTTT	CASPPGTRSTDTQYF
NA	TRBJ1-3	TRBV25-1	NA	TGTGCCAGCAGTGATACGAGAACAGGGACAGGAAACACCATATATTTT	CASSDTRTGTGNTIYF
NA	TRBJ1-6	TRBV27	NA	TGTGCCAGCAGTTTATCGCACACCACTAATTCACCCCTCCACTTT	CASSLSHTTNSPLHF
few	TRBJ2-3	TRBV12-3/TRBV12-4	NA	TGTGCCAGCAGCCCCGGAGGGGGGCGGACGGGTACAGATACGCAGTATTTT	CASSPGGGRTGTDTQYF
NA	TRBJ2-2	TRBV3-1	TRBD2	TGTGCCAGCAGCTCGACCCGGGGGGGTGCCACCGGGGAGCTGTTTTTT	CASSSTRGGATGELFF
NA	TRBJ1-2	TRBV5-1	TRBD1	TGCGCCAGCAGCTTAGTCTCACCCGGACAGGCTAACTATGGCTACACCTTC	CASSLVSPGQANYGYTF
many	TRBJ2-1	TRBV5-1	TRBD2	TGCGCCAGCAGCTTAGGACTAGCGGTCTACAATGAGCAGTTCTTC	CASSLGLAVYNEQFF
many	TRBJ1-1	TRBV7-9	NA	TGTGCCAGCAGCCCTCCGGGCCCTATAAAGAACACTGAAGCTTTCTTT	CASSPPGPIKNTEAFF
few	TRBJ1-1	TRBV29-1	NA	TGCAGCGTTGAAAGGTCCTCAGTAAGAGGTACTGAAGCTTTCTTT	CSVERSSVRGTEAFF
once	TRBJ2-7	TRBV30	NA	TGTGCCTGGAGACAGTCCTACGAGCAGTACTTC	CAWRQSYEQYF
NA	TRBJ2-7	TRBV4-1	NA	TGCGCCAGCAGCCAAGTGGGGTCCGACGAGCAGTACTTC	CASSQVGSDEQYF
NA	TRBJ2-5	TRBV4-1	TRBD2	TGCGCCAGCAGCCAAGGTCGACTAGCGGGAGCATGGGCACGCGAGACCCAGTACTTC	CASSQGRLAGAWARETQYF